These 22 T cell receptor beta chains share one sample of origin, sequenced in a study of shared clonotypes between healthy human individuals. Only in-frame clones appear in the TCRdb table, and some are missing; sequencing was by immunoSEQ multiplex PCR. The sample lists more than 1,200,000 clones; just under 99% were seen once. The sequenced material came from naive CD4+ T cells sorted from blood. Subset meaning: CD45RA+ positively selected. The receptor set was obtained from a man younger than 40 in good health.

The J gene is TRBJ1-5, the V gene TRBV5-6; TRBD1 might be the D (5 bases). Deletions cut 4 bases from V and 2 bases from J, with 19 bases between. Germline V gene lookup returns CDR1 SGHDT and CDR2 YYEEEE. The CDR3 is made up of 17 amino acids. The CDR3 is CASSTGTIFLGNQPQHF. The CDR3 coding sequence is TGTGCCAGCAGCACCGGGACCATATTCTTGGGCAATCAGCCCCAGCATTTT. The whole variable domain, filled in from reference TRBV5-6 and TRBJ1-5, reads DAGVTQSPTHLIKTRGQQVTLRCSPKSGHDTVSWYQQALGQGPQFIFQYYEEEERQRGNFPDRFSGHQFPNYSSELNVNALLLGDSALYLCASSTGTIFLGNQPQHFGDGTRLSIL.

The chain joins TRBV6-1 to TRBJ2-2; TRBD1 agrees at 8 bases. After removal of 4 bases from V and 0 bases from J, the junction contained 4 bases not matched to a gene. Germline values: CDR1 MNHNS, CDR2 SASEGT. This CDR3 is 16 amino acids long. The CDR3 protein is CASSGGTGSNTGELFF. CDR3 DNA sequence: TGTGCCAGCAGTGGAGGGACAGGATCGAACACCGGGGAGCTGTTTTTT.

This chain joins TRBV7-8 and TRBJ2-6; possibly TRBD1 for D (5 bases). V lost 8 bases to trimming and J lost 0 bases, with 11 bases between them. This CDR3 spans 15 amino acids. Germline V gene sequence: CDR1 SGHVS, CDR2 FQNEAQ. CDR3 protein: CASRQGLSGANVLTF. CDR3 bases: TGTGCCAGCCGTCAGGGCCTCTCTGGGGCCAACGTCCTGACTTTC.

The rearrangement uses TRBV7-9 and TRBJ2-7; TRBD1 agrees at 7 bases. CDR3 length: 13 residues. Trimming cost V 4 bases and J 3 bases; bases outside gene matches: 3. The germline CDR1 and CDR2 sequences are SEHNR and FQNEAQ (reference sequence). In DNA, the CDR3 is TGTGCCAGCAGCTCTAACAGGGGCTACGAGCAGTACTTC. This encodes CASSSNRGYEQYF. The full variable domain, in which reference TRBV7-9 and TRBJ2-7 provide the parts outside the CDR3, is DTGVSQNPRHKITKRGQNVTFRCDPISEHNRLYWYRQTLGQGPEFLTYFQNEAQLEKSRLLSDRFSAERPKGSFSTLEIQRTEQGDSAMYLCASSSNRGYEQYFGPGTRLTVT.

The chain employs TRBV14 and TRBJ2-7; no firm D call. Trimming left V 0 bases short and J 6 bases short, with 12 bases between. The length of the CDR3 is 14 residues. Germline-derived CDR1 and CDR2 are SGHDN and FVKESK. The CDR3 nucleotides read TGTGCCAGCAGCCAAGATCTCTGGTTTAGCGAGCAGTACTTC. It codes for CASSQDLWFSEQYF.

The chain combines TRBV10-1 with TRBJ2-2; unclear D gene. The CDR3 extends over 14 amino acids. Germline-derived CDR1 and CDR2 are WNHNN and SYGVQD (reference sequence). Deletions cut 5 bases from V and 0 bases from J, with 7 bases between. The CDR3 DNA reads TGCGCCAGCAGTATTAAGCCGAACACCGGGGAGCTGTTTTTT. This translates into CASSIKPNTGELFF.

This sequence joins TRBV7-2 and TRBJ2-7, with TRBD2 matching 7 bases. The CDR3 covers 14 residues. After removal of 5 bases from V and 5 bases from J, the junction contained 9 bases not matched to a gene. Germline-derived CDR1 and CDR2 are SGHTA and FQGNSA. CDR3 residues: CASSPGGDRHEQYF. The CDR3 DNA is TGTGCCAGCAGCCCTGGGGGGGATAGGCACGAGCAGTACTTC.

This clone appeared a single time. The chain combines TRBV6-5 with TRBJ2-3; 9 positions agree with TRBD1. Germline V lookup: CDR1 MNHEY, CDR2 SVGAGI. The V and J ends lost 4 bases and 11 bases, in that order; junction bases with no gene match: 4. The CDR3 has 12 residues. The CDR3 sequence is CASSSPGQGQYF. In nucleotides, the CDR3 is TGTGCCAGCAGTTCGCCGGGACAGGGGCAGTATTTT.

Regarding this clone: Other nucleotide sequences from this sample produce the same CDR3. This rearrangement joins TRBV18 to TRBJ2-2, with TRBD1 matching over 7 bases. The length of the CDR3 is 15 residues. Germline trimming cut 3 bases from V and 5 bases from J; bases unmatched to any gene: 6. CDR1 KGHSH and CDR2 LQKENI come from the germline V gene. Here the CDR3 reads CASSPWDRGTGELFF. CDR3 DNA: TGTGCCAGCTCACCGTGGGACAGAGGTACCGGGGAGCTGTTTTTT.

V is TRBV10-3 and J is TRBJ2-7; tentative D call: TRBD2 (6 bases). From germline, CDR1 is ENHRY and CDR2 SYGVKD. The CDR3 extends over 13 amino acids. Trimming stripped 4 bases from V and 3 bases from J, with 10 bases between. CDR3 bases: TGTGCCATCAGTGTAGGGACTCACTACGAGCAGTACTTC. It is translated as CAISVGTHYEQYF.

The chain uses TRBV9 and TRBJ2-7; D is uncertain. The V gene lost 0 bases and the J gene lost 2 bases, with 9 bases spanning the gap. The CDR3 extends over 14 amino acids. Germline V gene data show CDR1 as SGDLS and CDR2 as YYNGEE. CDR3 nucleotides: TGTGCCAGCAGCGTAGAGGGCAGCGCCTACGAGCAGTACTTC. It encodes CASSVEGSAYEQYF.

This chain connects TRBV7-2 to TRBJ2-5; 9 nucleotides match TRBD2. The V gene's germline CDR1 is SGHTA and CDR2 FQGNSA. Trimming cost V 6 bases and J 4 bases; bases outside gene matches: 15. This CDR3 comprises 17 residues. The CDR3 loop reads CASREGLAPGKRETQYF. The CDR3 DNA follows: TGTGCCAGCAGAGAAGGACTAGCGCCCGGTAAGAGAGAGACCCAGTACTTC.

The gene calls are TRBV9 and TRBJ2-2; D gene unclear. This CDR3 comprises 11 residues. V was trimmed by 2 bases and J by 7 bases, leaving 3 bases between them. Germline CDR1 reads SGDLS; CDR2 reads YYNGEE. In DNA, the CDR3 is TGTGCCAGCAGCGTTTTCGGGGAGCTGTTTTTT. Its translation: CASSVFGELFF.

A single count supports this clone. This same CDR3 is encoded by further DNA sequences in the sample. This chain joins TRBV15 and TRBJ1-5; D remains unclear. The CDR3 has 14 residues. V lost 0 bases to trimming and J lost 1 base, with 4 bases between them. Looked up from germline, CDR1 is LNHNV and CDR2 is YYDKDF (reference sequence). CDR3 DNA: TGTGCCACCAGCAGAGATCGAAGCAATCAGCCCCAGCATTTT. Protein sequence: CATSRDRSNQPQHF.

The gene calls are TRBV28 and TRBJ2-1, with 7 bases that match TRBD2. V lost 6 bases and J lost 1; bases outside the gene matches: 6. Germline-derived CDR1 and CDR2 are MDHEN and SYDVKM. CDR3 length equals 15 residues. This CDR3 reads CASSPVGGSYNEQFF. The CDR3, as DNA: TGTGCCAGCAGCCCAGTCGGGGGGTCCTACAATGAGCAGTTCTTC.

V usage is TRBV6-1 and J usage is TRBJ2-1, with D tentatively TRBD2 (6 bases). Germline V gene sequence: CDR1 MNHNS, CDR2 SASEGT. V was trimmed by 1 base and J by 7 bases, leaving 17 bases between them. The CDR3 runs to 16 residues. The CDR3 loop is CASSEGFGGLKNEQFF. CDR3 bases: TGTGCCAGCAGTGAAGGTTTCGGGGGACTCAAGAATGAGCAGTTCTTC.

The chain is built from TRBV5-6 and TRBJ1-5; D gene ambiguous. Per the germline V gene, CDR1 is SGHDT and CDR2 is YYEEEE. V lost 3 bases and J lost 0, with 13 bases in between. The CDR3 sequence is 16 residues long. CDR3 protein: CASSSMTEYSNQPQHF. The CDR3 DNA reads TGTGCCAGCAGCTCGATGACGGAGTATAGCAATCAGCCCCAGCATTTT.

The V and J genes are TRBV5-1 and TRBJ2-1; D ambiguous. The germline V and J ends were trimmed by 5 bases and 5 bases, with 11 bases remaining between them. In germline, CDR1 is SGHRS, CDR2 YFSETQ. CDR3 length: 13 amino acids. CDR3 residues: CASSDLNDNEQFF. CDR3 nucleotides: TGCGCCAGCAGTGACTTAAACGACAATGAGCAGTTCTTC.

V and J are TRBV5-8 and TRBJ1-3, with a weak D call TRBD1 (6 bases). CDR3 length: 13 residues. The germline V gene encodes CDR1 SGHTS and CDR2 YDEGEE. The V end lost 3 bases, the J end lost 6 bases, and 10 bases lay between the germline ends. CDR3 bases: TGTGCCAGCAGCTGGGACACCCCAAACACCATATATTTT. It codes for CASSWDTPNTIYF.

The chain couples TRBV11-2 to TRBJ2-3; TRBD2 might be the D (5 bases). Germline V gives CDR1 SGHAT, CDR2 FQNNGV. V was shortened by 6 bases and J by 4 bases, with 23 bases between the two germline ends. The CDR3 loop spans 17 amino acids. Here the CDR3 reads CASSGTARLGIPDTQYF. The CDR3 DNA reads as TGTGCCAGCAGTGGTACAGCCCGACTCGGGATCCCAGATACGCAGTATTTT.

The CDR3 DNA is TGTGCCAGCAGTTTCGGGCAGGGGTTTTACGGTAATCAGCCCCAGCATTTT. This gives the protein CASSFGQGFYGNQPQHF. The chain joins TRBV28 to TRBJ1-5; maybe TRBD1 (6 bases). The CDR3 has 17 residues. Germline V gives CDR1 MDHEN, CDR2 SYDVKM. V lost 3 bases and J 4 bases, leaving 19 bases between the germline ends.

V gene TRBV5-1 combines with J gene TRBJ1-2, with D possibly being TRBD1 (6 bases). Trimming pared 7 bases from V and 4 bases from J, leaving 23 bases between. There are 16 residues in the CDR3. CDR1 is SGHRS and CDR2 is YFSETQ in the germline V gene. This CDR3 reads CASQAGGALLSYGYTF. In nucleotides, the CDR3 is TGCGCCAGCCAGGCTGGGGGGGCACTCTTGAGCTATGGCTACACCTTC. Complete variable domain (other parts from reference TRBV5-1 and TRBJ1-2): KAGVTQTPRYLIKTRGQQVTLSCSPISGHRSVSWYQQTPGQGLQFLFEYFSETQRNKGNFPGRFSGRQFSNSRSEMNVSTLELGDSALYLCASQAGGALLSYGYTFGSGTRLTVV.